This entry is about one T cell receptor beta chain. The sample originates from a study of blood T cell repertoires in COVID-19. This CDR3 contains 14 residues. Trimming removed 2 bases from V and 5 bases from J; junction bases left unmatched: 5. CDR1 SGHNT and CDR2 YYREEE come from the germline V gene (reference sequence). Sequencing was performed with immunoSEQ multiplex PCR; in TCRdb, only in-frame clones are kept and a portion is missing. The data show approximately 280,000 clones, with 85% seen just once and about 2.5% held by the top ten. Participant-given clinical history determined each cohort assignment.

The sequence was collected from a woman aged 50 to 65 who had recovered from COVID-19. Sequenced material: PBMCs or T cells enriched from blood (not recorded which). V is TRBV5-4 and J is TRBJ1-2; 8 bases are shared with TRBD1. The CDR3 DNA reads TGTGCCAGCAGCTTCAAAACAGGGGGTTATGGCTACACCTTC. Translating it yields CASSFKTGGYGYTF.